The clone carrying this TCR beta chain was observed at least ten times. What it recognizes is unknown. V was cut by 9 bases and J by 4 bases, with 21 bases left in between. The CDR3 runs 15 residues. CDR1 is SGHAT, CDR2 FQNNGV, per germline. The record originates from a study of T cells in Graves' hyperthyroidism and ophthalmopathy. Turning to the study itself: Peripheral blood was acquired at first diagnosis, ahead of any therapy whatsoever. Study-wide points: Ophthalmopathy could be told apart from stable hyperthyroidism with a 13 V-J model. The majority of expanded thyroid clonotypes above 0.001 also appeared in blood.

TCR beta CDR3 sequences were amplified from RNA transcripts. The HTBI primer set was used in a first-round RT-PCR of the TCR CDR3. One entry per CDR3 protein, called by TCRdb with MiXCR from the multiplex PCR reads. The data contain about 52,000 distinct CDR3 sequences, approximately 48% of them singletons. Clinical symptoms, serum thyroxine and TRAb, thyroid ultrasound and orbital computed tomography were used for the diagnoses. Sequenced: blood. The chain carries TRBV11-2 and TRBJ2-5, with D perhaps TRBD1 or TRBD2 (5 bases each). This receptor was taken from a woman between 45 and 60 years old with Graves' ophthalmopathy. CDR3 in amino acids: CASGIVGDAGETQYF. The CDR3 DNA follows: TGTGCCAGTGGGATCGTAGGGGACGCGGGAGAGACCCAGTACTTC.